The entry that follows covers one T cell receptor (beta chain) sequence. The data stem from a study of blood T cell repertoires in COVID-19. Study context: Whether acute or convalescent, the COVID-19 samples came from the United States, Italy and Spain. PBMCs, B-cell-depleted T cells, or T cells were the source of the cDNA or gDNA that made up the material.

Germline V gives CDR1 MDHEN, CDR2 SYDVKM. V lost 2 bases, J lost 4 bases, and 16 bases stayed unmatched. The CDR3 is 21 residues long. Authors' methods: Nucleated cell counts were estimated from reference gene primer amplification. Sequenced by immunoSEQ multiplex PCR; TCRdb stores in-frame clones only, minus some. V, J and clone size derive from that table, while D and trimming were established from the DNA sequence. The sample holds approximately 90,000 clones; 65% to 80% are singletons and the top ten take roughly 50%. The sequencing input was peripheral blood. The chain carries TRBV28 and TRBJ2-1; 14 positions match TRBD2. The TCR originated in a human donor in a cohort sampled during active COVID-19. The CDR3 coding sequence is TGTGCCAGCAGTTTACCCGGAGGGTTTGGGACTAGCGGGAGAGGGTACAATGAGCAGTTCTTC. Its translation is CASSLPGGFGTSGRGYNEQFF. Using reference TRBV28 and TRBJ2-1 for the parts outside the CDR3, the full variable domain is DVKVTQSSRYLVKRTGEKVFLECVQDMDHENMFWYRQDPGLGLRLIYFSYDVKMKEKGDIPEGYSVSREKKERFSLILESASTNQTSMYLCASSLPGGFGTSGRGYNEQFFGPGTRLTVL.